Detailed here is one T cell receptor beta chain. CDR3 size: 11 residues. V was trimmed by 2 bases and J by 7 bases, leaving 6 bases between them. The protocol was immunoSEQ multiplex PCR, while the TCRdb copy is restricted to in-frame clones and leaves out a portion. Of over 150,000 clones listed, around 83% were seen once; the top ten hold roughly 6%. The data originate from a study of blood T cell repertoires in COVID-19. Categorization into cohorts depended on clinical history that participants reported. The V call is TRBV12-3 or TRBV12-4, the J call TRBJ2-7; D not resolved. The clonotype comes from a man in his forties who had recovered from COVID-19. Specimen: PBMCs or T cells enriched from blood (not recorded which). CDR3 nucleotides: TGTGCCAGCAGTTTAACGAGGGAGCAGTACTTC. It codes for CASSLTREQYF.